This TCR beta chain was sequenced in a study of blood T cell repertoires in COVID-19. Overall study: Both acute and convalescent COVID-19 samples were obtained from the United States, Italy and Spain. The cDNA or gDNA used as material had been derived from T cells, B-cell-depleted T cells, or PBMCs.

In Seattle, patients joined the study during active infection and were tracked longitudinally. As originally analysed: Reference gene primer amplification yielded estimated nucleated cell counts. This table comes from immunoSEQ multiplex PCR, and its TCRdb copy is limited to in-frame clones, with some not included. V and J calls plus clone size are reproduced from that table; the DNA served to infer D and trimming. The sample shows fewer than 250,000 clones, 80% to 90% of them seen only once. Germline CDR1 and CDR2: MNHEY and SVGAGI. Trimming stripped 8 bases from V and 0 bases from J, with 14 bases between. This CDR3 region has 14 residues.

The sequence was obtained from a woman aged 80 or over with COVID-19, enrolled during active disease. This chain links TRBV6-5 with TRBJ2-7, with D unresolved. Sequencing used peripheral blood. CDR3 protein: CASRGRLYSYEQYV. DNA of the CDR3: TGTGCCAGCCGCGGAAGGCTGTACTCCTACGAGCAGTACGTC.